These T cell receptor beta chains were read from a single sample in a study of CD8 T cells in ankylosing spondylitis. TCRdb analysed the 5' RACE reads with MiXCR anew, one entry per CDR3 protein. This sample has about 220,000 distinct CDR3 sequences, with roughly 6.6% found just once. Sequencing was performed on blood, either unsorted or a sorted T cell fraction (not recorded which). These receptors were obtained from a male donor with ankylosing spondylitis. Each CDR3 is given with its conserved first and last residue. Each record gives: V gene, CDR3 length, clone size, J gene, D gene, CDR3 protein, CDR3 DNA. The D gene is left open where the match is weak. Size is stated for part of the rows, as once, few or many counts, or as a class when the clone is expanded.

v_gene: TRBV6-2/TRBV6-3
len: 20
abundance: many
j_gene: TRBJ2-1
d_gene: TRBD2
CDR3aa: CASSSNRLTSLTSPYNEQFF
CDR3nt: TGTGCCAGCAGTTCCAATCGCCTGACTAGCCTCACCTCTCCCTACAATGAGCAGTTCTTC

v_gene: TRBV27
len: 14
abundance: few
j_gene: TRBJ1-2
d_gene: .
CDR3aa: CASSLRQANYGYTF
CDR3nt: TGTGCCAGCAGTTTAAGACAGGCGAACTATGGCTACACCTTC

v_gene: TRBV7-9
len: 15
abundance: many
j_gene: TRBJ1-1
d_gene: TRBD1
CDR3aa: CASSLEQGMNTEAFF
CDR3nt: TGTGCCAGCAGCCTAGAACAGGGGATGAACACTGAAGCTTTCTTT

v_gene: TRBV11-1
len: 19
abundance: few
j_gene: TRBJ2-1
d_gene: TRBD1
CDR3aa: CASSGDRDSLRPIYNEQFF
CDR3nt: TGTGCCAGCAGCGGGGATAGGGACAGCCTGCGCCCGATCTACAATGAGCAGTTCTTC

v_gene: TRBV11-3
len: 15
abundance: few
j_gene: TRBJ2-2
d_gene: .
CDR3aa: CASSLRATGTGELFF
CDR3nt: TGTGCCAGCAGCTTACGGGCAACTGGGACCGGGGAGCTGTTTTTT

v_gene: TRBV2
len: 16
abundance: .
j_gene: TRBJ1-5
d_gene: .
CDR3aa: CASSGDSKRLGQPQHF
CDR3nt: TGTGCCAGCAGTGGCGACAGCAAACGTCTAGGTCAGCCCCAGCATTTT

v_gene: TRBV29-1
len: 15
abundance: many
j_gene: TRBJ2-2
d_gene: TRBD1
CDR3aa: CSVDRGGANTGELFF
CDR3nt: TGCAGCGTTGATAGAGGGGGCGCGAACACCGGGGAGCTGTTTTTT

v_gene: TRBV4-3
len: 16
abundance: many
j_gene: TRBJ2-4
d_gene: .
CDR3aa: CASSQNRAGRGNIQYF
CDR3nt: TGCGCCAGCAGCCAAAATAGGGCGGGGCGCGGAAACATTCAGTACTTC

v_gene: TRBV7-9
len: 14
abundance: .
j_gene: TRBJ2-7
d_gene: .
CDR3aa: CASSLVHGFYEQYF
CDR3nt: TGTGCCAGCAGCTTAGTGCACGGCTTCTACGAGCAGTACTTC

v_gene: TRBV10-3
len: 14
abundance: many
j_gene: TRBJ2-6
d_gene: .
CDR3aa: CAISEGSGANVLTF
CDR3nt: TGTGCCATCAGTGAGGGTAGTGGGGCCAACGTCCTGACTTTC

v_gene: TRBV7-9
len: 16
abundance: .
j_gene: TRBJ2-7
d_gene: TRBD1
CDR3aa: CASSPVPGQGAYEQYF
CDR3nt: TGTGCCAGCAGTCCTGTACCTGGGCAGGGGGCCTACGAGCAGTACTTC

v_gene: TRBV6-1
len: 16
abundance: many
j_gene: TRBJ2-7
d_gene: .
CDR3aa: CASSTPKLPSSYEQYF
CDR3nt: TGTGCCAGCAGTACCCCGAAACTTCCCTCCTCCTACGAGCAGTACTTC

v_gene: TRBV12-3/TRBV12-4
len: 17
abundance: few
j_gene: TRBJ2-1
d_gene: .
CDR3aa: CASPRSSQTSSYNEQFF
CDR3nt: TGTGCCAGTCCGAGGTCCTCCCAGACCAGCTCCTACAATGAGCAGTTCTTC

v_gene: TRBV7-2
len: 14
abundance: few
j_gene: TRBJ1-1
d_gene: .
CDR3aa: CASSHSTGNTEAFF
CDR3nt: TGTGCCAGCAGCCACTCAACAGGGAACACTGAAGCTTTCTTT

v_gene: TRBV5-1
len: 19
abundance: few
j_gene: TRBJ2-3
d_gene: TRBD2
CDR3aa: CASSALLAGHVSSTDTQYF
CDR3nt: TGCGCCAGCAGCGCTCTCCTAGCGGGGCACGTTTCTAGCACAGATACGCAGTATTTT

v_gene: TRBV10-2
len: 18
abundance: few
j_gene: TRBJ1-2
d_gene: .
CDR3aa: CASSGLHATGTYSYGYTF
CDR3nt: TGCGCCAGCAGTGGACTCCACGCAACAGGAACATACAGCTATGGCTACACCTTC

v_gene: TRBV10-3
len: 12
abundance: many
j_gene: TRBJ1-1
d_gene: .
CDR3aa: CAISTGMTEAFF
CDR3nt: TGTGCCATCAGTACAGGGATGACTGAAGCTTTCTTT

v_gene: TRBV15
len: 16
abundance: few
j_gene: TRBJ2-7
d_gene: TRBD2
CDR3aa: CATSRGLGLAGVEQYF
CDR3nt: TGTGCCACCAGCAGAGGCCTGGGACTAGCGGGGGTCGAGCAGTACTTC

v_gene: TRBV11-2
len: 15
abundance: many
j_gene: TRBJ2-3
d_gene: TRBD2
CDR3aa: CASGSGTSTTDTQYF
CDR3nt: TGTGCCAGCGGGTCCGGGACTAGTACGACAGATACGCAGTATTTT

v_gene: TRBV12-3/TRBV12-4
len: 12
abundance: many
j_gene: TRBJ2-7
d_gene: .
CDR3aa: CASSGPAYEQYF
CDR3nt: TGTGCCAGCAGTGGGCCAGCCTACGAGCAGTACTTC